This T cell receptor (beta chain) was sequenced during a study of T cell responses to AZD1222 COVID-19 vaccine (dated by TCRdb to about 2021). About the investigation overall: AZD1222 recipients whose second dose came at about 4 weeks and those whose second dose came at about 12 weeks were combined into one group, since spike-specific TCR depth and breadth did not differ between the two schedules. A total of 230 to 250 trial participants underwent TCR sequencing, of whom 207 received two doses of AZD1222 and about 25 received two doses of the MenACWY control vaccine. Enrollment into the trials was organized by age into subgroups of 18-55, 56-69 and 70-plus years, and those subgroups contained roughly 150, 30 and 60 TCR-sequenced participants, respectively. The study at large found these results: Because no day 14 peak-response samples were available, repertoires were characterized only after the peak T cell response. Conclusions about previously exposed vaccinees are limited because only 5 or 6 AZD1222 recipients were SARS-CoV-2 seropositive at baseline. Reportedly, almost half of the unique spike-specific TCRs recognized epitopes lying outside the regions that are mutated in the B.1.351 and B.1.1.7 variants. In the small 56-69-year group, the increase in depth fell short of significance, most likely because of low power. Most participants were white British and females outnumbered males, and the authors suggested that clonal diversity may have been underestimated. Spike-specific TCR breadth and depth rose significantly after two AZD1222 doses compared with day 0 and with MenACWY recipients. CD4 TCRs associated with the vaccine covered the entire spike protein, and the dominant responses were in regions 160-218 and 743-854.

Details on this clone: Its binding antigen is unknown. Per-base qualities were not stored, and no clone one base away is much larger.

Read against the paper, the sample's time point label means: baseline before first vaccination. The vaccinee samples were drawn from two UK trials, COV001 and COV002, one of which was a single-blind randomized controlled phase 2/3 trial testing AZD1222 (ChAdOx1 nCoV-19) in healthy adults. For TCRbeta chain sequencing, PBMC samples were collected from trial participants at day 0 and at day 28 after the second dose. Deletion took 0 bases off V and 14 bases off J, with a span of 15 bases between the germline ends. Reading from cysteine to phenylalanine, the CDR3 counts 14 amino acids. Only CDR3 DNA is held: 42 bases, read in frame from base 1. The CDR3 regions of human TCRbeta chains were subjected to immunosequencing. Per the original workflow: TCRs in the repertoires were matched against a reference library of SARS-CoV-2-specific TCRs that had been generated with the MIRA antigen-specificity platform. Breadth meant the fraction of unique TCRs that were SARS-CoV-2-associated, whereas depth meant the fraction of total T cells that were SARS-CoV-2-associated. Using the MIRA data, each spike-specific TCR was assigned both to the spike region to which the TCR was reactive and to a CD4 or CD8 class. Log10-transformed breadth and depth values were compared by one-way ANOVA with Sidak's multiple comparisons tests. TCRdb took this table from immuneACCESS and kept in-frame rearrangements with V and J called. Such tables lack part of the clones; where checked against another copy, unresolved V genes explain under half of the gap, and the rest is unexplained. For V, J and clone size, that table is used; D and trimming come from the DNA. This sample lists about 120,000 clones; roughly 85% were detected once. In total, the top ten clones hold about 8.6% of the sample.

This sequence originates from an adult in good health. The V and J segments used are TRBV5-3 and TRBJ1-6, and the D gene may be TRBD1, 6 bases matching. TRBV5-3 is classed as an ORF, of uncertain function. Sequenced material: peripheral blood, taken on day 0 of AZD1222 vaccination. The DNA reads as follows: TGTGCCAGAAGCTTGGGGCAGGGGATATTCACCCTCCACTTT. Translated, it gives CARSLGQGIFTLHF.